This T cell receptor (beta chain) was recovered during a study of control samples from healthy donors and cancer patients. Sequenced by immunoSEQ multiplex PCR; TCRdb stores in-frame clones only, minus some. The sample lists about 98,000 clones, under 95% occurring once. Material: blood. The TCR was taken from a woman between 18 and 29 years old in good health.

CDR3 protein: CASSIFVTASQARTGGNQPQHF. CDR3 coding DNA: TGTGCCAGTAGTATATTCGTGACTGCGTCCCAGGCCCGAACAGGGGGGAATCAGCCCCAGCATTTT. The rearrangement uses TRBV19 and TRBJ1-5; 8 bases are a match to TRBD1. This CDR3 is 22 amino acids long. Trimming at V came to 2 bases and at J to 4 bases, leaving 25 bases not matched to a gene. Looked up from germline, CDR1 is LNHDA and CDR2 is SQIVND (reference sequence).